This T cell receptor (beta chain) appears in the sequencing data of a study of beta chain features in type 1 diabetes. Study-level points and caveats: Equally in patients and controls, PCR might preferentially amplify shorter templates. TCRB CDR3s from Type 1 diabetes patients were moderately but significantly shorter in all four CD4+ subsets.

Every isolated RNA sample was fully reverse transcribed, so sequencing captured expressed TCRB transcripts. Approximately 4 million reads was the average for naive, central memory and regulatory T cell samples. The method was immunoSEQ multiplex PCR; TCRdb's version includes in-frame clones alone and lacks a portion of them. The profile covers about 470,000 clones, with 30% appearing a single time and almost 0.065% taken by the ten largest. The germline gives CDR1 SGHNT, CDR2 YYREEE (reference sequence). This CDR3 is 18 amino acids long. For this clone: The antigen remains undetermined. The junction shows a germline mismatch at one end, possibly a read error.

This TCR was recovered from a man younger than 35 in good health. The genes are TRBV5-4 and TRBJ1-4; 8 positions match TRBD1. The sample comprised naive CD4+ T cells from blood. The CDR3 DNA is TGTGCCAGCAGCCCCCGACAGGGGACCCATCCGGCTAATGAAAAACGGTTTTTT. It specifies CASSPRQGTHPANEKRFF.